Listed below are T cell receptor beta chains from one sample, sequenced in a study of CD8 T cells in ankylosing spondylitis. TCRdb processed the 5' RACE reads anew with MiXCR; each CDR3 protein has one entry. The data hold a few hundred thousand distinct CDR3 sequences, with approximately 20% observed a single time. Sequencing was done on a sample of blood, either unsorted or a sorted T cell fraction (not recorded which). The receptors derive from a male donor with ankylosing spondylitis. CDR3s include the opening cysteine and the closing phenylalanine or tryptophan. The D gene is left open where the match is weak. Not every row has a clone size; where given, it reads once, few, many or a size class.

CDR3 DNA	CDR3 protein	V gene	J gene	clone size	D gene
TGTGCCAGCAGTTCGGGAGGACTAGCGGGAGTGGCAGATACGCAGTATTTT	CASSSGGLAGVADTQYF	TRBV6-5	TRBJ2-3	few	TRBD2
TGTGCCAGCAGCTTATTCTCGGGGGGCCGGGATACGCAGTATTTT	CASSLFSGGRDTQYF	TRBV7-2	TRBJ2-3	many	NA
TGTGCCAGCAGTTTATGGGCGGGAGGGATTGATACGCAGTATTTT	CASSLWAGGIDTQYF	TRBV28	TRBJ2-3	NA	TRBD2
TGTGCCAGCAGCGTATCGGCGGGAGGGCGTACGGGCGGGGAGCTGTTTTTT	CASSVSAGGRTGGELFF	TRBV9	TRBJ2-2	few	TRBD2
TGTGCCAGCAGCCGCATTTTGTCTTACGGCACTGAAGCTTTCTTT	CASSRILSYGTEAFF	TRBV11-1	TRBJ1-1	NA	NA
TGTGCCAGCAGCCAAGGAGCGGGGGCCAATGGTTACGAGCAGTACTTC	CASSQGAGANGYEQYF	TRBV3-1	TRBJ2-7	NA	TRBD2
TGCGCCAGCAGCTTGTTTTTAGCGGGAGGGTACAATGAGCAGTTCTTC	CASSLFLAGGYNEQFF	TRBV5-1	TRBJ2-1	few	TRBD2
TGTGCCAGCAGCCAGTTTCAGATTCCCACAGATACGCAGTATTTT	CASSQFQIPTDTQYF	TRBV3-1	TRBJ2-3	NA	NA
TGTGCCACCAGCAGAGATAGAACGGCTTATGGCTACACCTTC	CATSRDRTAYGYTF	TRBV15	TRBJ1-2	NA	NA
TGTGCCAGCAGTCCGATGACGGGCAGAGCAACTGCTTTCTTT	CASSPMTGRATAFF	TRBV6-1	TRBJ1-1	few	NA
TGTGCCAGCTCACAGGCGGGCTTTTCCTACGAGCAGTACTTC	CASSQAGFSYEQYF	TRBV18	TRBJ2-7	few	NA
TGCGCCAGCAGCGCGACCGGGATTGTCAATTCACCCCTCCACTTT	CASSATGIVNSPLHF	TRBV5-1	TRBJ1-6	NA	NA